These 14 T cell receptor beta chains originate from one sample sequenced in a study of shared clonotypes between healthy human individuals. Profiling relied on immunoSEQ multiplex PCR, and the TCRdb table lists in-frame clones only, not all of them. The top ten hold roughly 1.2% of the sample, which has around 2,100,000 clones, less than 95% seen once. It was CD45RO-negative cells, positively selected for CCR7, that made up naive CD8 cells, with terminally differentiated effector memory CD45RA+ cells excluded. Sequenced sample: naive CD8+ T cells sorted from blood. The source is a man aged 18 to 30 in good health.

This chain uses TRBV5-8 with TRBJ2-1, with D hard to call. The CDR3 totals 14 residues. CDR1 and CDR2 from the germline V gene are SGHTS and YDEGEE. With 1 base removed from V and 7 bases from J, the gap between germline ends came to 12 bases. This chain's CDR3 is CASSLWSPNNEQFF. The CDR3 DNA reads as TGTGCCAGCAGCTTGTGGTCCCCAAATAATGAGCAGTTCTTC. Looking up the rest from reference TRBV5-8 and TRBJ2-1 gives the full variable domain: EAGVTQSPTHLIKTRGQQATLRCSPISGHTSVYWYQQALGLGLQFLLWYDEGEERNRGNFPPRFSGRQFPNYSSELNVNALELEDSALYLCASSLWSPNNEQFFGPGTRLTVL.

The chain couples TRBV7-9 to TRBJ1-2; D gene uncertain. CDR1 and CDR2 from the germline V gene are SEHNR and FQNEAQ (reference sequence). This CDR3 has 12 residues. V lost 5 bases and J lost 9, with 13 bases in between. The DNA for the CDR3 is TGTGCCAGCAGCCCGGGTGATATGCGCTACACCTTC. Amino acid sequence: CASSPGDMRYTF.

J is TRBJ2-1 and V is TRBV5-1; no definite D call. CDR3 size: 14 residues. The V gene lost 2 bases and the J gene lost 4 bases, with 10 bases spanning the gap. The germline V gene has CDR1 SGHRS and CDR2 YFSETQ. The CDR3 region has the DNA TGCGCCAGCAGCTTTGAAGGAAAGTACAATGAGCAGTTCTTC. Translation: CASSFEGKYNEQFF.

The chain carries TRBV4-2 and TRBJ2-7, with 13 bases lining up with TRBD2. Germline V gene data show CDR1 as LGHNA and CDR2 as YNFKEQ. V was clipped by 3 bases and J by 5 bases; unmatched bases: 7. The CDR3 is 16 amino acids. DNA of the CDR3: TGTGCCAGCAGCCAGGGACTAGCGGGGCTAACTAACGAGCAGTACTTC. Translated, it gives CASSQGLAGLTNEQYF.

The gene calls are TRBV5-1 and TRBJ2-5, with TRBD1 matching over 7 bases. Germline V CDR1 and CDR2: SGHRS, YFSETQ. The V gene end was trimmed by 5 bases and the J gene end by 1 base; junction bases not matched to a gene: 8. This CDR3 is 15 amino acids long. This CDR3 reads CASRDLGGPQETQYF. As DNA, the CDR3 is TGCGCCAGCAGAGACCTAGGGGGCCCCCAAGAGACCCAGTACTTC.

Only one count was recorded for this clone. V and J are TRBV10-3 and TRBJ2-7; 9 bases line up with TRBD1. The CDR3 runs 14 residues. V lost 7 bases to trimming and J lost 2 bases; unmatched junction nucleotides: 6. Germline V CDR1 and CDR2: ENHRY, SYGVKD. The CDR3 region has the DNA TGTGCCATCAATCCGGGACAGGGCACCTACGAGCAGTACTTC. It encodes CAINPGQGTYEQYF.

On this clone: Other DNA sequences in the sample encode the same CDR3. The rearrangement uses TRBV7-9 and TRBJ2-7; TRBD1 aligns across 10 bases. Germline CDR1 is SEHNR and CDR2 is FQNEAQ (reference sequence). V lost 5 bases, J lost 4 bases, and 5 bases stayed unmatched. The CDR3 length is 14 residues. CDR3 sequence reads: CASSPDRGLYEQYF. CDR3 DNA sequence: TGTGCCAGCAGCCCAGACAGGGGGCTTTACGAGCAGTACTTC. The complete variable domain, with remaining parts taken from reference TRBV7-9 and TRBJ2-7, reads DTGVSQNPRHKITKRGQNVTFRCDPISEHNRLYWYRQTLGQGPEFLTYFQNEAQLEKSRLLSDRFSAERPKGSFSTLEIQRTEQGDSAMYLCASSPDRGLYEQYFGPGTRLTVT.

This chain links TRBV7-9 with TRBJ2-1, with TRBD1 identical over 8 bases. Germline CDR1 reads SEHNR; CDR2 reads FQNEAQ (reference sequence). V dropped 3 bases and J dropped 4; count of bases not matched to a gene: 11. The CDR3 consists of 17 residues. This CDR3 reads CASSFTQGAAAYNEQFF. The CDR3, as DNA: TGTGCCAGCAGCTTCACGCAGGGGGCTGCGGCGTACAATGAGCAGTTCTTC.

As concerns this clone: Other DNA sequences in the sample encode the same CDR3. The CDR3: CASSVGSGVSYEQYF. DNA for the CDR3: TGTGCCAGCAGCGTAGGTAGCGGGGTCTCCTACGAGCAGTACTTC. The genes are TRBV9 and TRBJ2-7, with 8 bases lining up with TRBD2. Trimming took 0 bases from V and 0 from J; bases not matched to a gene: 2. The CDR3 sequence is 15 residues long. In germline, CDR1 is SGDLS, CDR2 YYNGEE.

V usage is TRBV18 and J usage is TRBJ2-2; perhaps TRBD1 as D (5 bases). V lost 0 bases and J 2 bases, leaving 10 bases between the germline ends. The CDR3 length is 16 residues. CDR1 is KGHSH and CDR2 is LQKENI in the germline V gene. This CDR3 reads CASSPPPGHNTGELFF. As DNA, the CDR3 is TGTGCCAGCTCACCACCACCAGGACATAACACCGGGGAGCTGTTTTTT.

This chain links TRBV29-1 with TRBJ1-2; possible D gene TRBD1, 6 bases. There are 15 residues in the CDR3. Deletions cut 1 base from V and 3 bases from J, with 15 bases between. Per germline, CDR1 SQVTM and CDR2 ANQGSEA. The CDR3 DNA reads as TGCAGCGTTGAAGCTTTAGCGGGGGCGGACTATGGCTACACCTTC. Its translation: CSVEALAGADYGYTF.

This clone appeared once. The chain combines TRBV6-5 with TRBJ2-5; perhaps TRBD1 as D (6 bases). The germline V gene has CDR1 MNHEY and CDR2 SVGAGI. This CDR3 comprises 14 residues. Deletions cut 4 bases from V and 4 bases from J, with 13 bases between. CDR3 in DNA: TGTGCCAGCAGTTTGGACAGCTGGGGAGAGACCCAGTACTTC. This encodes CASSLDSWGETQYF.

The rearrangement joins TRBV27 to TRBJ2-2; TRBD2 aligns across 15 bases. Germline CDR1 and CDR2: MNHEY and SMNVEV (reference sequence). This CDR3 is built from 17 residues. With V trimmed by 1 base and J by 7 bases, 4 bases remained unmatched. CDR3 amino acids: CASSLWTSGGASGELFF. CDR3 in DNA: TGTGCCAGCAGTTTATGGACTAGCGGGGGGGCAAGCGGGGAGCTGTTTTTT.

The V gene is TRBV7-9, the J gene TRBJ1-1; D ambiguous. The germline CDR1 and CDR2 sequences are SEHNR and FQNEAQ (reference sequence). The length of the CDR3 is 12 residues. V gave up 1 base and J gave up 11 bases, with 11 bases separating them. The CDR3 region is CASSLDGPQAFF. CDR3 coding DNA: TGTGCCAGCAGCTTAGATGGGCCCCAGGCTTTCTTT.